Listed below are T cell receptor beta chains from one sample, sequenced in a study of blood T cell repertoires in COVID-19. The table came from immunoSEQ multiplex PCR; TCRdb's copy has only in-frame clones and leaves some out. The sample consists of over 85,000 clones, under 85% of them appearing once. The sequencing sample was made of peripheral blood. These receptors were collected from a human donor in a cohort sampled during active COVID-19. CDR3s include the opening cysteine and the closing phenylalanine or tryptophan. A D gene is named only where the DNA matches it firmly. Clone size, where shown, is once, few, many, or a class for clones that have expanded.

len: 14; j_gene: TRBJ2-1; abundance: -; d_gene: TRBD2; v_gene: TRBV6-5; CDR3aa: CASSYGSAGDEQFF; CDR3nt: TGTGCCAGCAGTTACGGTTCAGCGGGGGATGAGCAGTTCTTC
len: 13; j_gene: TRBJ2-3; abundance: -; d_gene: -; v_gene: TRBV29-1; CDR3aa: CSADGGTTDTQYF; CDR3nt: TGCAGCGCTGATGGGGGCACCACAGATACGCAGTATTTT
len: 15; j_gene: TRBJ1-5; abundance: -; d_gene: -; v_gene: TRBV5-4; CDR3aa: CASSFGAGEIGPQHF; CDR3nt: TGTGCCAGCAGCTTCGGTGCAGGGGAGATAGGGCCCCAGCATTTT
len: 15; j_gene: TRBJ1-5; abundance: -; d_gene: TRBD1; v_gene: TRBV6-5; CDR3aa: CASSEAGQGYQPQHF; CDR3nt: TGTGCCAGCAGCGAGGCAGGACAGGGCTATCAGCCCCAGCATTTT
len: 16; j_gene: TRBJ1-1; abundance: once; d_gene: TRBD1; v_gene: TRBV5-1; CDR3aa: CASSLGTGGRGTEAFF; CDR3nt: TGCGCCAGCAGCTTAGGTACAGGGGGCAGGGGCACTGAAGCTTTCTTT
len: 14; j_gene: TRBJ2-7; abundance: -; d_gene: TRBD2; v_gene: TRBV27; CDR3aa: CASSLAGGDYEQYF; CDR3nt: TGTGCCAGCAGTTTGGCGGGAGGGGACTACGAGCAGTACTTC
len: 17; j_gene: TRBJ1-2; abundance: -; d_gene: -; v_gene: TRBV5-6; CDR3aa: CASSFGPQGSTNYGYTF; CDR3nt: TGTGCCAGCAGCTTCGGGCCACAGGGTAGCACTAACTATGGCTACACCTTC
len: 12; j_gene: TRBJ2-4; abundance: -; d_gene: -; v_gene: TRBV7-2; CDR3aa: CASSNRGNIQYF; CDR3nt: TGTGCCAGCAGCAATCGGGGAAACATTCAGTACTTC
len: 14; j_gene: TRBJ1-2; abundance: -; d_gene: TRBD1; v_gene: TRBV7-9; CDR3aa: CASSPGQSNYGYTF; CDR3nt: TGTGCCAGCAGCCCGGGACAGTCTAACTATGGCTACACCTTC
len: 15; j_gene: TRBJ2-7; abundance: -; d_gene: TRBD1; v_gene: TRBV7-9; CDR3aa: CASSSPGQGAHEQYF; CDR3nt: TGTGCCAGCAGCTCGCCGGGACAGGGGGCCCACGAGCAGTACTTC
len: 15; j_gene: TRBJ2-3; abundance: -; d_gene: TRBD1; v_gene: TRBV7-9; CDR3aa: CASSPGTGSTDTQYF; CDR3nt: TGTGCCAGCAGCCCGGGGACAGGGAGCACAGATACGCAGTATTTT
len: 13; j_gene: TRBJ1-1; abundance: -; d_gene: -; v_gene: TRBV25-1; CDR3aa: CASSEFGSGKAFF; CDR3nt: TGTGCCAGCAGTGAATTTGGGTCAGGGAAAGCTTTCTTT
len: 17; j_gene: TRBJ2-5; abundance: -; d_gene: TRBD2; v_gene: TRBV7-3; CDR3aa: CASSQVASGRAVETQYF; CDR3nt: TGTGCCAGCAGTCAAGTGGCTAGCGGGAGGGCCGTGGAGACCCAGTACTTC
len: 19; j_gene: TRBJ2-5; abundance: -; d_gene: -; v_gene: TRBV18; CDR3aa: CASSPQGKGGLHPAETQYF; CDR3nt: TGTGCCAGCTCACCCCAGGGGAAGGGTGGCTTGCATCCGGCAGAGACCCAGTACTTC
len: 15; j_gene: TRBJ2-2; abundance: -; d_gene: TRBD1; v_gene: TRBV7-3; CDR3aa: CASSRDRSNTGELFF; CDR3nt: TGTGCCAGCAGCAGGGACAGATCGAACACCGGGGAGCTGTTTTTT
len: 13; j_gene: TRBJ2-1; abundance: many; d_gene: -; v_gene: TRBV19; CDR3aa: CASSIDLDKSKFF; CDR3nt: TGTGCCAGTAGTATAGATCTCGACAAGTCGAAGTTCTTC
len: 13; j_gene: TRBJ1-6; abundance: -; d_gene: -; v_gene: TRBV6-5; CDR3aa: CASVSTYNSPLHF; CDR3nt: TGTGCCAGCGTCTCTACGTATAATTCACCCCTCCACTTT
len: 14; j_gene: TRBJ1-2; abundance: -; d_gene: -; v_gene: TRBV9; CDR3aa: CASSPFPTGYGYTF; CDR3nt: TGTGCCAGCAGCCCCTTCCCGACGGGATATGGCTACACCTTC
len: 13; j_gene: TRBJ1-5; abundance: -; d_gene: -; v_gene: TRBV7-6; CDR3aa: CASSSSGNQPQHF; CDR3nt: TGTGCCAGCAGCTCCAGTGGCAATCAGCCCCAGCATTTT
len: 15; j_gene: TRBJ2-7; abundance: -; d_gene: TRBD1; v_gene: TRBV19; CDR3aa: CASNNPGQGRYEQYF; CDR3nt: TGTGCCAGTAACAATCCGGGACAGGGTAGGTACGAGCAGTACTTC
len: 15; j_gene: TRBJ1-5; abundance: -; d_gene: TRBD1; v_gene: TRBV7-2; CDR3aa: CASSSAGTGNQPQHF; CDR3nt: TGTGCCAGCAGCTCCGCCGGGACAGGGAATCAGCCCCAGCATTTT
len: 19; j_gene: TRBJ2-7; abundance: -; d_gene: TRBD2; v_gene: TRBV29-1; CDR3aa: CSVVGAGGVATSGAYEQYF; CDR3nt: TGCAGCGTTGTAGGGGCAGGGGGAGTCGCGACTAGCGGTGCCTACGAGCAGTACTTC
len: 14; j_gene: TRBJ1-1; abundance: -; d_gene: TRBD1; v_gene: TRBV9; CDR3aa: CASSPDRGNTEAFF; CDR3nt: TGTGCCAGCAGCCCGGACAGGGGGAACACTGAAGCTTTCTTT
len: 15; j_gene: TRBJ2-1; abundance: once; d_gene: -; v_gene: TRBV28; CDR3aa: CASIPPSLPYNEQFF; CDR3nt: TGTGCCAGCATCCCACCGAGCCTACCCTACAATGAGCAGTTCTTC
len: 13; j_gene: TRBJ2-1; abundance: -; d_gene: -; v_gene: TRBV7-6; CDR3aa: CASSFGRYNEQFF; CDR3nt: TGTGCCAGCAGTTTCGGCAGGTACAATGAGCAGTTCTTC
len: 14; j_gene: TRBJ2-7; abundance: -; d_gene: TRBD1; v_gene: TRBV28; CDR3aa: CASRGRTGSYEQYF; CDR3nt: TGTGCCAGCAGGGGCCGGACAGGCTCCTACGAGCAGTACTTC
len: 12; j_gene: TRBJ2-3; abundance: once; d_gene: TRBD1; v_gene: TRBV3-1/TRBV3-2; CDR3aa: CASSLGQRTQYF; CDR3nt: TGTGCCAGCAGCCTGGGACAGCGTACGCAGTATTTT
len: 13; j_gene: TRBJ2-3; abundance: -; d_gene: -; v_gene: TRBV7-2; CDR3aa: CASSGARVGTQYF; CDR3nt: TGTGCCAGCAGCGGGGCTAGGGTGGGCACGCAGTATTTT
len: 20; j_gene: TRBJ2-2; abundance: few; d_gene: TRBD1; v_gene: TRBV28; CDR3aa: CASSLSPTQGAKRIPGELFF; CDR3nt: TGTGCCAGCAGTTTGTCCCCTACGCAGGGGGCGAAACGAATTCCCGGGGAGCTGTTTTTT
len: 14; j_gene: TRBJ1-1; abundance: -; d_gene: -; v_gene: TRBV4-1; CDR3aa: CASSQDRSGIGAFF; CDR3nt: TGCGCCAGCAGCCAAGATCGGAGCGGGATAGGGGCTTTCTTT
len: 13; j_gene: TRBJ1-4; abundance: once; d_gene: TRBD1; v_gene: TRBV18; CDR3aa: CASSSPGTGQLFF; CDR3nt: TGTGCCAGCTCAAGTCCCGGGACAGGGCAACTGTTTTTT
len: 15; j_gene: TRBJ1-1; abundance: -; d_gene: -; v_gene: TRBV6-2/TRBV6-3; CDR3aa: CASSYSPALNTEAFF; CDR3nt: TGTGCCAGCAGTTACTCCCCAGCGCTGAACACTGAAGCTTTCTTT